This T cell receptor (beta chain) was profiled in a study of cytomegalovirus exposure and HLA in healthy donors. Overall study findings and caveats: HLA restriction was apparent for most CMV-associated TCR beta chains in a later analysis. Overall, approximately 150 TCR beta chains were annotated as cytomegalovirus-associated. Roughly uniform depth of sequencing across donors was assumed in presence/absence analyses.

This clone was found a few times. Antigen: not known. PCR amplification relied on 60 Vbeta primers (plus 13 Jbeta primers). The data were produced by immunoSEQ multiplex PCR, yet TCRdb's version contains in-frame clones alone and is incomplete. Here the sample spans roughly 150,000 clones, approximately 80% being singletons. The CDR3 sequence is 14 residues long. The germline gives CDR1 SGDLS, CDR2 YYNGEE. The V gene end was trimmed by 7 bases and the J gene end by 0 bases; junction bases not matched to a gene: 2. The sequence was obtained from a man aged 40-49 years in good health and CMV-seropositive. V usage is TRBV9 and J usage is TRBJ2-2; TRBD1 matches 8 bases. Sample: PBMCs. The DNA of the CDR3 is TGTGCCAGCCAGGGGGCCGCGAACACCGGGGAGCTGTTTTTT. Residues: CASQGAANTGELFF. Based on the CDR3 plus reference TRBV9 and TRBJ2-2, the full variable domain is DSGVTQTPKHLITATGQRVTLRCSPRSGDLSVYWYQQSLDQGLQFLIQYYNGEERAKGNILERFSAQQFPDLHSELNLSSLELGDSALYFCASQGAANTGELFFGEGSRLTVL.